This T cell receptor beta chain was sequenced during a study of beta chain features in type 1 diabetes. Study context: Age, gender and cell yields were similar between patients and healthy donors.

One heparinised blood draw, averaging about 116 mL, came from each donor. Isolation of CD4+ naive, central memory, regulatory and stem cell-like memory cells was achieved by sorting via CD45RO/CCR7/CD25/CD127/CD95/CD27. This clone appeared a few times. The antigen is not known. Broader study findings: TCRB CDR3 length was moderately but significantly reduced in all four CD4+ subsets of Type 1 diabetes patients. For patients and controls alike, PCR might favor shorter templates to the same degree.

V dropped 2 bases and J dropped 10 bases, with 8 bases sitting between them. The CDR3 has 11 amino acids. Germline-derived CDR1 and CDR2 are MNHEY and SVGAGI. TCRB transcripts that were expressed got sequenced, as all of the isolated RNA had been reverse transcribed. TCRdb's table, derived via immunoSEQ multiplex PCR, lists solely in-frame clones and lacks some. The sample holds nearly 700,000 clones, roughly 12% seen once. The receptor's source is a man aged 18-30 years with type 1 diabetes. The sequenced sample consisted of naive CD4+ T cells from blood. The chain couples TRBV6-5 to TRBJ1-1; D is ambiguous. In DNA form, the CDR3 reads TGTGCCAGCAGTTACCCGCCTAGAGCTTTCTTT. This translates into CASSYPPRAFF.